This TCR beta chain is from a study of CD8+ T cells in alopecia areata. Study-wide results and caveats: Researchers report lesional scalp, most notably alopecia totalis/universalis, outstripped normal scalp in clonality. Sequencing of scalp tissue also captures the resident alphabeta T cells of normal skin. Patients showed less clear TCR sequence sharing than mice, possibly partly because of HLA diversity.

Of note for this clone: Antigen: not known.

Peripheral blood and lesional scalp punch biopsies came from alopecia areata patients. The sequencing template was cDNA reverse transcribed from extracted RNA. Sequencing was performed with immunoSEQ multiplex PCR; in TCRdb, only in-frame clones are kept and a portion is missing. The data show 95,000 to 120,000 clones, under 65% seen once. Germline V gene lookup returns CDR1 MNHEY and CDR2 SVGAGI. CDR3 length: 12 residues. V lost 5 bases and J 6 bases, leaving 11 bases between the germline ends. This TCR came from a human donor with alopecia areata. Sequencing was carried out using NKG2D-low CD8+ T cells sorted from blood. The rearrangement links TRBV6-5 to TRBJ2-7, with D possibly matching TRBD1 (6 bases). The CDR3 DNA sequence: TGTGCCAGCAGTCCCCAGGGGTCCGAGCAGTACTTC. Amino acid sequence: CASSPQGSEQYF.